This TCR beta chain was sequenced in a study of T cell repertoires in cytomegalovirus infection (dated by TCRdb to about 2019). Context from the whole study: Donor HLA type was relevant to the analysis, because carriage of CMV infection together with the matching HLA type was indicated by public TCR beta signatures.

CDR1 and CDR2, per the germline V gene, are SGHVS and FQNEAQ. Inclusive of the bounding cysteine and phenylalanine, the CDR3 is 18 residues long. Solely the CDR3 DNA is kept, with 54 bases framed from the first base. Relative to germline, V is missing 2 bases and J is missing 4 bases, with 9 bases of the junction outside any gene match. This clonotype was seen many times. Its antigen remains undetermined. No much larger clone exists at a distance of one base, and base qualities are not known. TCRdb records Illumina HiSeq 1500 as the sequencer. The public reads were reanalyzed by TCRdb: fastp trimming at Q25, MiXCR alignment, in-frame beta chains only. Rows are unified per CDR3 protein, each entry keeping the most common DNA and genes. Recorded for this sample are about 600,000 distinct CDR3 sequences; around 24% of them occurred a single time. Roughly 8% of the sample goes to the ten largest clones.

Findings and caveats that apply to the study as a whole: The ex vivo response was dominated by HLA-C-restricted CMV-specific TCR beta clonotypes, and the single most frequent clonotype in two of eight donors was supplied by these HLA-C-restricted clonotypes. In both this cohort and an independent cohort of 350 or so donors, the cumulative frequency of public TCR beta family members distinguished carriers of CMV infection plus the relevant HLA type.

This TCR derives from a human donor in good health (CMV status not recorded). Some clones in this sample may be carry-over from other donors' samples. Specimen: CD8+ T cells from PBMCs. The chain is encoded by TRBV7-8 joined to TRBJ2-2; TRBD2 fits 11 bases in the junction. Here the CDR3 is given as CASSLPRLAGGSTGELFF. The DNA is TGTGCCAGCAGCTTACCTCGCCTAGCGGGGGGTTCCACCGGGGAGCTGTTTTTT.